This passage covers 23 T cell receptor beta chains from one sample sequenced in a study of T cells in Graves' hyperthyroidism and ophthalmopathy (dated by TCRdb to the late 2010s). Library preparation was by multiplex PCR. The instrument was an Illumina HiSeq 2000. Amplification of TCR beta CDR3 regions was carried out from RNA transcripts. The first round of RT-PCR for the TCR CDR3 was performed with the HTBI primer set and the Qiagen OneStep RT-PCR kit. The public sequencing data were trimmed at Q25 with fastp and processed into clonotypes with MiXCR by TCRdb, which kept only in-frame beta chains. Each record represents a unique CDR3 protein, reported with the most common genes and DNA among its rows. Recorded for this sample are some 490,000 distinct CDR3 sequences; 15% to 20% of them occurred a single time. Over 25% of the sample is held by the ten biggest clonotypes. Sample: blood. These receptor sequences come from a woman between 25 and 40 years old with Graves' ophthalmopathy.

This clonotype was recorded many times. The CDR3 sequence: CAWSVVSMNTEAFF. As DNA, the CDR3 is TGTGCCTGGAGTGTAGTGTCCATGAACACTGAAGCTTTCTTT. The V call is TRBV30, the J call TRBJ1-1; D unresolved. Germline CDR1 reads GTSNPN; CDR2 reads SVGIG (reference sequence). V was clipped by 0 bases and J by 0 bases, with 8 bases between them. CDR3 length equals 14 residues.

This clonotype was seen a handful of times. The chain recombines TRBV12-3 or TRBV12-4 with TRBJ2-5; 7 bases map to TRBD1. CDR3 length: 14 amino acids. Trimming removed 7 bases from V and 1 base from J; junction bases left unmatched: 6. CDR3 nucleotide sequence: TGTGCCAGCACCACCAGGGACAGCCAAGAGACCCAGTACTTC. Its protein is CASTTRDSQETQYF.

The chain joins TRBV28 to TRBJ2-3; the D is unclear. The CDR3 spans 12 residues. Looked up from germline, CDR1 is MDHEN and CDR2 is SYDVKM. CDR3 protein: CPFYGSTDTQYF. CDR3 nucleotide sequence: TGTCCCTTCTACGGGAGCACAGATACGCAGTATTTT.

In DNA, the CDR3 is TGTGCCAGCCTACCCAGGGGGCGGGCCACTGAAGCTTTCTTT. It yields the protein CASLPRGRATEAFF. The chain has TRBV7-9 and TRBJ1-1; 8 bases line up with TRBD1. The V segment lost 8 bases and the J segment 4 bases; nucleotides outside the gene matches: 9. Germline V gene lookup returns CDR1 SEHNR and CDR2 FQNEAQ (reference sequence). There are 14 residues in the CDR3.

The J gene is TRBJ2-7, the V gene TRBV7-8; weak D call: TRBD2 (6 bases). V was trimmed by 2 bases and J by 4 bases, leaving 15 bases between them. Germline CDR1 is SGHVS and CDR2 is FQNEAQ. The CDR3 contains 15 residues. CDR3 coding DNA: TGTGCCAGCAGCTTAAACCCTCTAGCGAGATACGAGCAGTACTTC. This sequence encodes CASSLNPLARYEQYF.

Written as DNA, the CDR3 is TGTGCCAGCAGTGATGGCGGAGAAAAACTGTTTTTT. Translating gives CASSDGGEKLFF. V is TRBV6-1 and J is TRBJ1-4, with D uncertain. Germline lookup yields CDR1 MNHNS and CDR2 SASEGT. V was trimmed by 3 bases and J by 8 bases, leaving 7 bases between them. CDR3 length equals 12 residues.

This clonotype turned up a few times. A much bigger clone sits one base away, suggesting this may be a read error. The chain is built from TRBV24-1 and TRBJ2-1; D remains ambiguous. This CDR3 has 16 amino acids. Germline CDR1 and CDR2: KGHDR and SFDVKD. Deletions cut 3 bases from V and 6 bases from J, with 17 bases between. CDR3 in amino acids: CATSDAGSRSGNEQFF. The DNA for the CDR3 is TGTGCCACCAGTGATGCCGGGTCTAGAAGTGGCAATGAGCAGTTCTTC.

As regards this clonotype: A much larger clonotype is one base distant, so this may be a read error. The chain has TRBV6-1 and TRBJ2-7; TRBD1 agrees at 7 bases. Looked up from germline, CDR1 is MNHNS and CDR2 is SASEGT. This CDR3 comprises 14 residues. CDR3 loop: CDSSIDRDAYEQYF. The CDR3 nucleotides read TGTGACAGCAGCATCGACAGGGATGCCTACGAGCAGTACTTC.

This clonotype was seen many times. This sequence joins TRBV7-9 and TRBJ2-7, with D possibly matching TRBD2 (5 bases). V was cut by 4 bases and J by 2 bases, with 15 bases left in between. Germline V gene lookup returns CDR1 SEHNR and CDR2 FQNEAQ (reference sequence). CDR3 length: 15 residues. The CDR3 loop reads CASSSDRGMAYEQYF. The CDR3 DNA reads TGTGCCAGCAGCTCCGACCGAGGGATGGCCTACGAGCAGTACTTC.

This clonotype was counted at least ten times. The chain joins TRBV15 to TRBJ2-1; the match to TRBD2 covers 7 bases. The germline gives CDR1 LNHNV, CDR2 YYDKDF (reference sequence). Trimming took 9 bases from V and 3 from J; bases not matched to a gene: 11. CDR3 length: 15 amino acids. In nucleotides, the CDR3 is TGTGCCACGGCCCTAAAAAGCGGGAACTACAATGAGCAGTTCTTC. Its translation: CATALKSGNYNEQFF.

There are many counts of this clonotype. The chain employs TRBV18 and TRBJ1-4; 7 bases match TRBD1. The V gene end was trimmed by 3 bases and the J gene end by 3 bases; junction bases not matched to a gene: 4. The CDR3 is 15 amino acids. Germline CDR1 reads KGHSH; CDR2 reads LQKENI. The CDR3 spells CASSPDRVANEKLFF. Here the CDR3 DNA reads TGTGCCAGCTCACCCGACAGGGTGGCTAATGAAAAACTGTTTTTT.

At least ten counts were recorded for this clonotype. The V gene is TRBV27, the J gene TRBJ2-7; D ambiguous. Trimming shortened V by 3 bases and J by 3 bases, and 6 bases separated the two germline ends. This CDR3 is built from 12 residues. In germline, CDR1 is MNHEY, CDR2 SMNVEV (reference sequence). The CDR3 is CASSFNLYEQYF. DNA of the CDR3: TGTGCCAGCAGTTTTAACCTCTACGAGCAGTACTTC.

This clonotype was found a few times. J is TRBJ2-2 and V is TRBV7-2; 11 bases fit TRBD2. Losses at the gene ends were 0 bases for V and 4 bases for J; bases not matched to a gene: 19. This CDR3 has 22 amino acids. The germline CDR1 and CDR2 sequences are SGHTA and FQGNSA. This CDR3 reads CASSLAVVEGFVTSGSTGELFF. The CDR3 nucleotides read TGTGCCAGCAGCTTAGCGGTCGTGGAGGGGTTTGTAACTAGCGGGAGCACCGGGGAGCTGTTTTTT.

This clonotype was seen a few times. J is TRBJ2-7 and V is TRBV29-1; D is undetermined. The CDR3 sequence is 14 residues long. Trimming removed 0 bases at V and 7 bases at J, with 16 bases between. Germline V CDR1 and CDR2: SQVTM, ANQGSEA. In nucleotides, the CDR3 is TGCAGCGTTGAAGATCCTCGAGGCCTGGGTGAGCAGTACTTC. Translating gives CSVEDPRGLGEQYF.

The chain carries TRBV7-6 and TRBJ2-7; 7 bases are shared with TRBD2. The germline CDR1 and CDR2 sequences are SGHVS and FNYEAQ. Trimming at V came to 8 bases and at J to 3 bases, leaving 10 bases not matched to a gene. There are 14 residues in the CDR3. The CDR3 DNA is TGTGCCAGCGCGGCGGGAGAGGCGCTCTACGAGCAGTACTTC. It specifies CASAAGEALYEQYF.

The chain is built from TRBV19 and TRBJ2-7; the match to TRBD2 covers 8 bases. V was pared by 1 base and J by 7 bases, with 12 bases of the junction left unmatched. Germline V gives CDR1 LNHDA, CDR2 SQIVND (reference sequence). This CDR3 region has 16 residues. The DNA for the CDR3 is TGTGCCAGTAGTATAGTGAGCGGGAGCCTTTCCGGTGAGCAGTACTTC. It translates to CASSIVSGSLSGEQYF.

This chain uses TRBV9 with TRBJ2-7, with a tentative D call TRBD2 (6 bases). Trimming took 7 bases from V and 7 from J, leaving 18 bases between them. The CDR3 runs to 13 residues. Per the germline V gene, CDR1 is SGDLS and CDR2 is YYNGEE. The CDR3 nucleotides are TGTGCCAGCGGCGCGGGACCCCCTTGGGAGCAGTACTTC. Residues: CASGAGPPWEQYF.

The chain combines TRBV3-1 with TRBJ2-3; D gene ambiguous. The germline V gene encodes CDR1 LGHDT and CDR2 YNNKEL (reference sequence). The ends were cut back, 4 bases at V and 6 bases at J, with 8 bases in the middle. CDR3 length: 12 residues. In nucleotides, the CDR3 is TGTGCCAGCAGCCTCCGGTTGGATACGCAGTATTTT. Translation gives CASSLRLDTQYF.

V and J are TRBV29-1 and TRBJ1-2; possibly TRBD1 for D (6 bases). From germline, CDR1 is SQVTM and CDR2 ANQGSEA. Trimming shortened V by 8 bases and J by 4 bases, and 14 bases separated the two germline ends. This CDR3 comprises 12 residues. This CDR3 is CSSSGGSYGYTF. The CDR3 DNA is TGCAGCTCCTCTGGGGGCTCCTATGGCTACACCTTC.

This clonotype showed up just a few times. No conserved phenylalanine or tryptophan is present at the end of the CDR3, so a read error is the likely explanation. The J gene is TRBJ1-1, the V gene TRBV4-3, with D hard to call. V was pared by 1 base and J by 3 bases, with 12 bases between. CDR1 and CDR2 (germline): LGHNA, YSLEER. This CDR3 contains 15 residues. CDR3 sequence reads: CASSQVRLWDTEAFV. CDR3 DNA: TGCGCCAGCAGCCAAGTAAGGCTCTGGGACACTGAAGCTTTCGTT.

About this clonotype itself: The junction shows a germline mismatch at one end, possibly a read error. The rearrangement joins TRBV5-1 to TRBJ1-2; a possible D gene is TRBD1 (6 bases). Germline CDR1 reads SGHRS; CDR2 reads YFSETQ. This CDR3 has 16 residues. The CDR3 sequence: CAGSLNSGTPNYGYTF. In DNA form, the CDR3 reads TGCGCCGGCAGCTTGAACTCCGGGACACCCAACTATGGCTACACCTTC.

This chain uses TRBV5-4 with TRBJ2-2; unclear D gene. Germline-derived CDR1 and CDR2 are SGHNT and YYREEE (reference sequence). Trimming left V 4 bases short and J 3 bases short, with 13 bases between. The CDR3 loop spans 15 amino acids. The CDR3, as DNA: TGTGCCAGCAGCCTCGACTTCTTCCACACCGGGGAGCTGTTTTTT. Its protein product is CASSLDFFHTGELFF.

At least ten counts were recorded for this clonotype. The chain uses TRBV2 and TRBJ1-6, with 8 bases identical to TRBD1. The CDR3 is 15 amino acids. Germline CDR1 and CDR2: SNHLY and FYNNEI. The J segment lost 1 base and the V segment lost 6 bases, leaving 2 bases of the junction unmatched. CDR3 nucleotide sequence: TGTGCCAGCAGGGACAGGGATTCCTATAATTCACCCCTCCACTTT. Translated: CASRDRDSYNSPLHF.